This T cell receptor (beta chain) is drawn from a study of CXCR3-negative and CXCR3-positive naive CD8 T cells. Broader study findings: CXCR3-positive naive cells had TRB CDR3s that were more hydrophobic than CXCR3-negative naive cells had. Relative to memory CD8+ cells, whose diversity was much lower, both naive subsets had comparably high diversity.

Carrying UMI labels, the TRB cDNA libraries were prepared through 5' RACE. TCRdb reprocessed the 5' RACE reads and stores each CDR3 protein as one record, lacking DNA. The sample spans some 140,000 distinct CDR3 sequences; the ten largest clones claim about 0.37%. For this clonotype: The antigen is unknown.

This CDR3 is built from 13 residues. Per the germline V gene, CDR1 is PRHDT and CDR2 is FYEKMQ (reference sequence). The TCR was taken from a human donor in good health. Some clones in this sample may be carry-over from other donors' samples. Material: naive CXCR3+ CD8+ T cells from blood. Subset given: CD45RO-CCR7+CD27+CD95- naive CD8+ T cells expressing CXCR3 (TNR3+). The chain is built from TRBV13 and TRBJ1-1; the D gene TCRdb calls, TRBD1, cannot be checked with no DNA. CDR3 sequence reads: CASSSRGGSEAFF. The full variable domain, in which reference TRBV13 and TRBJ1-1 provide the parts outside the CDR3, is AAGVIQSPRHLIKEKRETATLKCYPIPRHDTVYWYQQGPGQDPQFLISFYEKMQSDKGSIPDRFSAQQFSDYHSELNMSSLELGDSALYFCASSSRGGSEAFFGQGTRLTVV.